This is a list of T cell receptor beta chains from one sample in a study of blood T cell repertoires in COVID-19. Libraries were prepared by immunoSEQ multiplex PCR; TCRdb keeps only in-frame clonotypes and omits some of them. The sample lists some 220,000 clones; roughly nine tenths were seen once. The sequenced sample consisted of PBMCs or T cells enriched from blood (not recorded which). The origin of the receptors is a woman between 25 and 40 years old who had recovered from COVID-19. The CDR3 runs from the conserved cysteine through the conserved F or W. D genes are given only for firm matches. Size tells how often a clone was seen (once, few, many) or the class of an expanded clone, and some rows leave it out.

CDR3nt: TGTGCCAGCAGCCGCGCGCGGGGCGTTAGCACAGATACGCAGTATTTT
CDR3aa: CASSRARGVSTDTQYF
v_gene: TRBV3-1/TRBV3-2
abundance: -
d_gene: -
j_gene: TRBJ2-3

CDR3nt: TGTGCCAGCAGCTTAGGGTCGACAGCGTCTAACTATGGCTACACCTTC
CDR3aa: CASSLGSTASNYGYTF
v_gene: TRBV7-9
abundance: -
d_gene: -
j_gene: TRBJ1-2

CDR3nt: TGTGCCACCAGCAGAAGGGGTGGCAATCAGCCCCAGCATTTT
CDR3aa: CATSRRGGNQPQHF
v_gene: TRBV15
abundance: once
d_gene: -
j_gene: TRBJ1-5

CDR3nt: TGTGCCAGCAGTAGCGCGTACTACGAGCAGTACTTC
CDR3aa: CASSSAYYEQYF
v_gene: TRBV12-3/TRBV12-4
abundance: -
d_gene: -
j_gene: TRBJ2-7

CDR3nt: TGCGCCAGCAATCAGGGACACCGCTATGGCTACACCTTC
CDR3aa: CASNQGHRYGYTF
v_gene: TRBV10-2
abundance: -
d_gene: -
j_gene: TRBJ1-2

CDR3nt: TGTGCCAGCAGCCTACTAGGGCCGGGATCCGTAACTTTCGATGAAAAACTGTTTTTT
CDR3aa: CASSLLGPGSVTFDEKLFF
v_gene: TRBV7-6
abundance: -
d_gene: -
j_gene: TRBJ1-4

CDR3nt: TGTGCCATCACCAAGGACAGGTACCAAGAGACCCAGTACTTC
CDR3aa: CAITKDRYQETQYF
v_gene: TRBV10-3
abundance: -
d_gene: TRBD1
j_gene: TRBJ2-5

CDR3nt: TGTGCCAGCAGCTTTTTGCGGGTGAGGAGTTGGGACTTGACCTACGAGCAGTACTTC
CDR3aa: CASSFLRVRSWDLTYEQYF
v_gene: TRBV5-6
abundance: few
d_gene: -
j_gene: TRBJ2-7

CDR3nt: TGCGCCAGCAGCTTGGGACAGACTCCCTACGAGCAGTACTTC
CDR3aa: CASSLGQTPYEQYF
v_gene: TRBV4-3
abundance: -
d_gene: TRBD1
j_gene: TRBJ2-7

CDR3nt: TGTGCCAGCAGTGGGGGAGACAGGGGCACTGAAGCTTTCTTT
CDR3aa: CASSGGDRGTEAFF
v_gene: TRBV28
abundance: -
d_gene: TRBD1
j_gene: TRBJ1-1

CDR3nt: TGTGCCAGCAGTCGGATTGACAGGGCCAACCAAGAGACCCAGTACTTC
CDR3aa: CASSRIDRANQETQYF
v_gene: TRBV6-2/TRBV6-3
abundance: -
d_gene: TRBD1
j_gene: TRBJ2-5

CDR3nt: TGTGCCAGCAGCGTGATGGGACAGGGGATCGGTGGCTACACCTTC
CDR3aa: CASSVMGQGIGGYTF
v_gene: TRBV9
abundance: -
d_gene: TRBD1
j_gene: TRBJ1-2

CDR3nt: TGTGCCAGCAGGCTGGACAGGGGAATAGACAATTCACCCCTCCACTTT
CDR3aa: CASRLDRGIDNSPLHF
v_gene: TRBV2
abundance: -
d_gene: TRBD1
j_gene: TRBJ1-6

CDR3nt: TGTGCCAGTAGTATATGGGGCCAGAGAAGCAATCAGCCCCAGCATTTT
CDR3aa: CASSIWGQRSNQPQHF
v_gene: TRBV19
abundance: -
d_gene: -
j_gene: TRBJ1-5

CDR3nt: TGTGCCATCAGTCCCACGCTAGCGGGGGGCACAGATACGCAGTATTTT
CDR3aa: CAISPTLAGGTDTQYF
v_gene: TRBV10-3
abundance: -
d_gene: TRBD2
j_gene: TRBJ2-3

CDR3nt: TGTGCCAGCAGCTTAGAGGACAGTCTGGGAACTTTCTTT
CDR3aa: CASSLEDSLGTFF
v_gene: TRBV7-9
abundance: -
d_gene: -
j_gene: TRBJ1-1

CDR3nt: TGTGCCAGCAGCTTTTCCGCAGGGGACGAGCAGTACTTC
CDR3aa: CASSFSAGDEQYF
v_gene: TRBV7-3
abundance: -
d_gene: -
j_gene: TRBJ2-7